The source of this TCR beta chain is a study of T cell responses to AZD1222 COVID-19 vaccine. Points from the study as a whole: Spike-wide vaccine-associated CD4 TCRs dominated at 160-218 and 743-854. Repertoire sampling occurred only after the peak T cell response. Reportedly, nearly half the spike-specific TCRs target unmutated variant regions.

The data were produced by immunoSEQ multiplex PCR, yet TCRdb's version contains in-frame clones alone and is incomplete. The sample gives fewer than 110,000 clones, roughly 86% of which show up once; around 1.5% is in the top ten. This clone was detected a few times. Its matching antigen is unknown. The CDR3 spans 16 residues. The germline V and J ends were trimmed by 0 bases and 5 bases, with 14 bases remaining between them. Germline values: CDR1 ENHRY, CDR2 SYGVKD. Sequenced material: peripheral blood, taken on day 0 of AZD1222 vaccination. The chain carries TRBV10-3 and TRBJ1-5, with D perhaps TRBD1 (6 bases). The receptor's source is an adult in good health. Here the CDR3 reads CAISESFRGEDQPQHF. The CDR3 DNA follows: TGTGCCATCAGTGAGTCGTTCAGGGGAGAGGATCAGCCCCAGCATTTT.